The source of this T cell receptor (beta chain) is a study of esophageal squamous cell carcinoma under preoperative chemotherapy. General study points: After chemotherapy, TCR diversity rose significantly in peripheral T cells but not in tumor-infiltrating lymphocytes.

This clonotype is judged large. Antigen: not known. Time point defined: before preoperative PTX-NDP chemotherapy. Before surgery, patients were given preoperative paclitaxel-nedaplatin chemotherapy. The junction had 5 bases not matched to a gene; V was cut back by 6 bases and J by 2 bases. There are 15 residues in the CDR3. CDR1 MNHNS and CDR2 SASEGT come from the germline V gene. MiXCR, applied by TCRdb to the PCR reads, yields one record per CDR3 protein. The sample lists over 10,000 distinct CDR3 sequences, 54% occurring once. The sequence was collected from a human donor with esophageal squamous cell carcinoma. The donor label of this sample is uncertain. The specimen was obtained from a patient given preoperative chemotherapy. The chain employs TRBV6-1 and TRBJ2-5; 11 bases map to TRBD1. CDR3 loop: CASSLGTGGQETQYF. The CDR3 DNA reads as TGTGCCAGCAGCCTTGGGACAGGGGGACAAGAGACCCAGTACTTC.